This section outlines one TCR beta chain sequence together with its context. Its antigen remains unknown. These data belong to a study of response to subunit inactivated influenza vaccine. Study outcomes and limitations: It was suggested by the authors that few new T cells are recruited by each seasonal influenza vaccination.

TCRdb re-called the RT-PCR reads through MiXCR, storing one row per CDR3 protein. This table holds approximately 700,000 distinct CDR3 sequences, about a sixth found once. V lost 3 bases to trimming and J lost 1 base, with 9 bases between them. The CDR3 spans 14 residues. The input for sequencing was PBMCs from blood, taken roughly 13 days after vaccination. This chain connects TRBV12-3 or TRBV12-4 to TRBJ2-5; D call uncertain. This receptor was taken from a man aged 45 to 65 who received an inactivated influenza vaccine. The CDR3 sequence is CASSFVGSQETQYF. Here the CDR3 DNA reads TGTGCCAGCAGTTTCGTCGGATCCCAAGAGACCCAGTACTTC.